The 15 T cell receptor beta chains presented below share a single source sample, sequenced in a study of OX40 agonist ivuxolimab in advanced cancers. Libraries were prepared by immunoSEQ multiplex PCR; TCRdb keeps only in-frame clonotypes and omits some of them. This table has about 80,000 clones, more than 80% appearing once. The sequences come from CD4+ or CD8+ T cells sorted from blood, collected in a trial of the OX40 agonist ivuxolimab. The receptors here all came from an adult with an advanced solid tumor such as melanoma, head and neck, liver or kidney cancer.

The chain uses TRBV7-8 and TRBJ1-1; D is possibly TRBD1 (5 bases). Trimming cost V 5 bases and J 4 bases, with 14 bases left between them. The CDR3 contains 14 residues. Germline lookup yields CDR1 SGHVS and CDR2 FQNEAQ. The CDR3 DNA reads TGTGCCAGCAGCGGACCGGGACCCATCACTGAAGCTTTCTTT. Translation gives CASSGPGPITEAFF.

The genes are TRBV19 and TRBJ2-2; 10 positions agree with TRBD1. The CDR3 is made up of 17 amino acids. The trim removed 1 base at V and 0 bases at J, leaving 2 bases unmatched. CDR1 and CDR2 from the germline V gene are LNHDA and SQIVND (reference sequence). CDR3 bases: TGTGCCAGTAGTATAGTCGGGACAGGGGCGAACACCGGGGAGCTGTTTTTT. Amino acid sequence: CASSIVGTGANTGELFF.

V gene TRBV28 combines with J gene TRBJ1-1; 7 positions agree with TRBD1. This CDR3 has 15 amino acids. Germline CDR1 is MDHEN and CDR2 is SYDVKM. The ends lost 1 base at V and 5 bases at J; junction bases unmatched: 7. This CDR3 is CASSLSSGGRTEAFF. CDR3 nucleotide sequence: TGTGCCAGCAGTTTATCATCAGGGGGTCGAACTGAAGCTTTCTTT. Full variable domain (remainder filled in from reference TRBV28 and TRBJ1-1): DVKVTQSSRYLVKRTGEKVFLECVQDMDHENMFWYRQDPGLGLRLIYFSYDVKMKEKGDIPEGYSVSREKKERFSLILESASTNQTSMYLCASSLSSGGRTEAFFGQGTRLTVV.

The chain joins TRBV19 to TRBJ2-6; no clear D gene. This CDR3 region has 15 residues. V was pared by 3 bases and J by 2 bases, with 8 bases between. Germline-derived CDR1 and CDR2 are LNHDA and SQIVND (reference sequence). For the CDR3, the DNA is TGTGCCAGTAGTATTTGGGCAACTGGGGCCAACGTCCTGACTTTC. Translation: CASSIWATGANVLTF.

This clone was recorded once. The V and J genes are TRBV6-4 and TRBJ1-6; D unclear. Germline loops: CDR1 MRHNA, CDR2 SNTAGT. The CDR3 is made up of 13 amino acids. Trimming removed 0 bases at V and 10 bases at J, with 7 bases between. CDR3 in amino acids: CASSDSGSSPLHF. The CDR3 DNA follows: TGTGCCAGCAGTGACTCAGGCTCGTCACCCCTCCACTTT.

CDR3 region: CASSLAGAATDTQYF. In nucleotides, the CDR3 is TGTGCCAGCAGCTTAGCTGGGGCAGCCACAGATACGCAGTATTTT. The chain employs TRBV7-2 and TRBJ2-3; TRBD1 is a possible D gene (5 bases). CDR3 length: 15 amino acids. V lost 0 bases and J 2 bases, leaving 9 bases between the germline ends. Germline CDR1 is SGHTA and CDR2 is FQGNSA.

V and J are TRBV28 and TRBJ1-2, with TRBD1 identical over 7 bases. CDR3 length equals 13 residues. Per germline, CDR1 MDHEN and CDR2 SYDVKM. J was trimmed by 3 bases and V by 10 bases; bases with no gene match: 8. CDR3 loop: CATTPTGDYGYTF. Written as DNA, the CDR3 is TGTGCCACCACTCCTACAGGGGACTATGGCTACACCTTC.

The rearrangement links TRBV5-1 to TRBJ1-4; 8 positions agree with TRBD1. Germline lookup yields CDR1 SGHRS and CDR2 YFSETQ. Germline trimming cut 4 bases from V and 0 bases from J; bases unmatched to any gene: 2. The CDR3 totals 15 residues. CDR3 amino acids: CASSGQGSTNEKLFF. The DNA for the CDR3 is TGCGCCAGCAGCGGACAGGGATCAACTAATGAAAAACTGTTTTTT.

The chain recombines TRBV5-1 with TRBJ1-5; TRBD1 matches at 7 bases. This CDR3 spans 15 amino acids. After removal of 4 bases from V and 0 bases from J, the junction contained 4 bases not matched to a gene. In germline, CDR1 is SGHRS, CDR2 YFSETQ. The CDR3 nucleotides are TGCGCCAGCAGCGAGGGGGCGTCTAGCAATCAGCCCCAGCATTTT. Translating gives CASSEGASSNQPQHF. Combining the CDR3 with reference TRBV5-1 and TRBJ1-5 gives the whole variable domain KAGVTQTPRYLIKTRGQQVTLSCSPISGHRSVSWYQQTPGQGLQFLFEYFSETQRNKGNFPGRFSGRQFSNSRSEMNVSTLELGDSALYLCASSEGASSNQPQHFGDGTRLSIL.

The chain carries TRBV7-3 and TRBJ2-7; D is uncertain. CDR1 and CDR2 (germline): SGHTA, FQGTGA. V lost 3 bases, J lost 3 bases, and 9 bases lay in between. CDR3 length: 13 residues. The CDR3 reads CASSLLDGYEQYF. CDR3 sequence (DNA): TGTGCCAGCAGCTTGCTGGACGGCTACGAGCAGTACTTC.

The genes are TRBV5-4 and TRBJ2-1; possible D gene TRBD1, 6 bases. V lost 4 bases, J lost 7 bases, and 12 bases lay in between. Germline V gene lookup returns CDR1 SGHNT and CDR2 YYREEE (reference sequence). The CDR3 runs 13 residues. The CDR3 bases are TGTGCCAGCAGCGGGACCGGGACAAATGAGCAGTTCTTC. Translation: CASSGTGTNEQFF. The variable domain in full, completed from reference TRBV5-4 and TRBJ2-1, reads ETGVTQSPTHLIKTRGQQVTLRCSSQSGHNTVSWYQQALGQGPQFIFQYYREEENGRGNFPPRFSGLQFPNYSSELNVNALELDDSALYLCASSGTGTNEQFFGPGTRLTVL.

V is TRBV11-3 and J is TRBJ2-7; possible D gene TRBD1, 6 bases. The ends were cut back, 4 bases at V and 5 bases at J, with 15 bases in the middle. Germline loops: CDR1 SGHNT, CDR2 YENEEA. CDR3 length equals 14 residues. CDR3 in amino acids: CASSYGGGSDEQYF. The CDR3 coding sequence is TGTGCCAGCAGCTATGGGGGCGGAAGCGACGAGCAGTACTTC.

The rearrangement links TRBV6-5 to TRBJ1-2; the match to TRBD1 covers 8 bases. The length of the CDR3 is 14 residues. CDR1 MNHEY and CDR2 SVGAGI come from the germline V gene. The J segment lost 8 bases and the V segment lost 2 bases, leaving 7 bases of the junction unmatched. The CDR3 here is CASSYTQGAGGYTF. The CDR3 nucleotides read TGTGCCAGCAGTTACACGCAGGGGGCTGGAGGCTACACCTTC.

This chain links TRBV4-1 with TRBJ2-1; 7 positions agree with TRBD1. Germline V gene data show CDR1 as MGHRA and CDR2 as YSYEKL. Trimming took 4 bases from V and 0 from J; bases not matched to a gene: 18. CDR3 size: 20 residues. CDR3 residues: CASSLLTVKRGRFSYNEQFF. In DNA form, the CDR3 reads TGCGCCAGCAGCCTGCTGACTGTAAAAAGGGGGCGCTTCTCCTACAATGAGCAGTTCTTC.

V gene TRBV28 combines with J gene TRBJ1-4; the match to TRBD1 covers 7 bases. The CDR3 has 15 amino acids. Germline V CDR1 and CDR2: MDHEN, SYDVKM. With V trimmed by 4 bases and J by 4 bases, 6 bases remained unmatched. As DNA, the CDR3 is TGTGCCAGCAGTTCAGGGACAGCTTTTAATGAAAAACTGTTTTTT. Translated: CASSSGTAFNEKLFF.